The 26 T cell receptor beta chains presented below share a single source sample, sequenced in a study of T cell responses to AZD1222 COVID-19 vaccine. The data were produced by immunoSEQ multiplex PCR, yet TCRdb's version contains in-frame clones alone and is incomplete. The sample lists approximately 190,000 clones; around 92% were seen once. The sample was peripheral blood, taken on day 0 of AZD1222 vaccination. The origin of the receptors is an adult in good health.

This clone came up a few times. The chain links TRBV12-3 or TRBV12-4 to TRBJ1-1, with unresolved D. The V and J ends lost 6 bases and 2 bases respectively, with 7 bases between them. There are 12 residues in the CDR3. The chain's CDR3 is CASRRRNTEAFF. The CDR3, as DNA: TGTGCCAGCAGAAGAAGAAACACTGAAGCTTTCTTT.

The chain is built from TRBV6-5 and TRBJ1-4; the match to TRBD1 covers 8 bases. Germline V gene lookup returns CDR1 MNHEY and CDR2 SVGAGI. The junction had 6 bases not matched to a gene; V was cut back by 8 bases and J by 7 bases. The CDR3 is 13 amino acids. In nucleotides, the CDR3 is TGTGCCAGCCTCGACAGGGGCAGTGAAAAACTGTTTTTT. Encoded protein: CASLDRGSEKLFF.

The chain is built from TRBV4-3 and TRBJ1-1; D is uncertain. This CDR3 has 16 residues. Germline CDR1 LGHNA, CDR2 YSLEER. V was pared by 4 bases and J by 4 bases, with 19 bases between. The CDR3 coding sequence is TGCGCCAGCAGCCGTACCACACGACCCTTGGGCACTGAAGCTTTCTTT. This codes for CASSRTTRPLGTEAFF.

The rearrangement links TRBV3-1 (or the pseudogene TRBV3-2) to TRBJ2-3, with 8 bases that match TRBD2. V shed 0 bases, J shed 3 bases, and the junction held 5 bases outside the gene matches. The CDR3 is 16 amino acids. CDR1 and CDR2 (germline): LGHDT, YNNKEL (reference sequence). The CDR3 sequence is CASSQEAGVGTDTQYF. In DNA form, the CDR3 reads TGTGCCAGCAGCCAAGAAGCGGGGGTAGGAACAGATACGCAGTATTTT.

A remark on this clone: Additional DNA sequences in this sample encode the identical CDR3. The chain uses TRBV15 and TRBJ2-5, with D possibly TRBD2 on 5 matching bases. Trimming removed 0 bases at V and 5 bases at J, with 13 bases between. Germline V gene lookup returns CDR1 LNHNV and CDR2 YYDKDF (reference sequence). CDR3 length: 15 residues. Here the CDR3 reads CATSRDLRGGETQYF. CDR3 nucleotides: TGTGCCACCAGCAGAGATTTACGGGGTGGGGAGACCCAGTACTTC. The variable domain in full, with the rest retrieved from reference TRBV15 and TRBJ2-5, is DAMVIQNPRYQVTQFGKPVTLSCSQTLNHNVMYWYQQKSSQAPKLLFHYYDKDFNNEADTPDNFQSRRPNTSFCFLDIRSPGLGDTAMYLCATSRDLRGGETQYFGPGTRLLVL.

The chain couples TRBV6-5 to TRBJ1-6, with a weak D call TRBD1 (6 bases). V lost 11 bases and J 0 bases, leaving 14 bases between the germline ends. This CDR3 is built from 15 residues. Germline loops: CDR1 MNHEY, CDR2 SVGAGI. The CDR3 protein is CAGLQGNSYNSPLHF. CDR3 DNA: TGTGCCGGCTTACAGGGCAACTCCTATAATTCACCCCTCCACTTT.

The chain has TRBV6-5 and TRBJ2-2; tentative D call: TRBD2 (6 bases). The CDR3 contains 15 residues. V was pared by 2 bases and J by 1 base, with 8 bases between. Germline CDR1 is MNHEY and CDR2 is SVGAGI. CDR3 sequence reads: CASSYHGGNTGELFF. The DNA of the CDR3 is TGTGCCAGCAGTTACCACGGGGGGAACACCGGGGAGCTGTTTTTT.

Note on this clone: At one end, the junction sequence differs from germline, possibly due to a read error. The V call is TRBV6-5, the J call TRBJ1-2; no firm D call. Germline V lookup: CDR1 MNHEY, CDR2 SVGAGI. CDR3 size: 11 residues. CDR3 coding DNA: TGTGCCAGCAGGGCAGACTATAGCTACACCTTC. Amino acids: CASRADYSYTF.

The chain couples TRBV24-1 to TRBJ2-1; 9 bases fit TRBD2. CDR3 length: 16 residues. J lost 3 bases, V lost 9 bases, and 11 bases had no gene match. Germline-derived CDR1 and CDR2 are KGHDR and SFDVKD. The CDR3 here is CATAGGASGIYNEQFF. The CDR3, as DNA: TGTGCCACCGCCGGCGGGGCTAGCGGGATCTACAATGAGCAGTTCTTC.

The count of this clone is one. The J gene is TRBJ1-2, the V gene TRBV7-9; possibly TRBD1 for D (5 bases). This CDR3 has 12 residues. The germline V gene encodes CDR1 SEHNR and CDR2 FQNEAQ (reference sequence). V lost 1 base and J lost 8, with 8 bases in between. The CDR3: CASSLGGDGYTF. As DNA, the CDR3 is TGTGCCAGCAGCTTAGGAGGGGACGGCTACACCTTC. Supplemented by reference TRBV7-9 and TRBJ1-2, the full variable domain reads DTGVSQNPRHKITKRGQNVTFRCDPISEHNRLYWYRQTLGQGPEFLTYFQNEAQLEKSRLLSDRFSAERPKGSFSTLEIQRTEQGDSAMYLCASSLGGDGYTFGSGTRLTVV.

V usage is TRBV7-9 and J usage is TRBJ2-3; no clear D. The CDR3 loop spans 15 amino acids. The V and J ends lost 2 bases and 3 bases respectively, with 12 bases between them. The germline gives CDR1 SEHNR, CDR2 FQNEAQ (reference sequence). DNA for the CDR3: TGTGCCAGCAGCTTAAGGTTTTCGCATACAGATACGCAGTATTTT. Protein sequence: CASSLRFSHTDTQYF.

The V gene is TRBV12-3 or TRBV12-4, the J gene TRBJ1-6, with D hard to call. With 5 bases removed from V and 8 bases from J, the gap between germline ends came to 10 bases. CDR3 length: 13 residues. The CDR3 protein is CASSTLVYSPLHF. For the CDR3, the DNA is TGTGCCAGCAGTACCTTAGTATATTCACCCCTCCACTTT.

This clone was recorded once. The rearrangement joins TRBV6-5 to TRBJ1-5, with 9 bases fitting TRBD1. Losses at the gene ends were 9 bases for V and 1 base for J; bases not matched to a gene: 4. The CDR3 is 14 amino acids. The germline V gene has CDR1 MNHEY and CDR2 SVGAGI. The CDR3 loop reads CASRTGASNQPQHF. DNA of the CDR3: TGTGCCAGTCGGACAGGGGCAAGCAATCAGCCCCAGCATTTT.

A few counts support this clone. In DNA form, the CDR3 reads TGTGCCAGCTCACCACCCGCCAGGAGCTCCTACAATGAGCAGTTCTTC. The encoded protein is CASSPPARSSYNEQFF. The V gene is TRBV18, the J gene TRBJ2-1, with D uncertain. The CDR3 totals 16 residues. The germline CDR1 and CDR2 sequences are KGHSH and LQKENI. The ends were cut back, 0 bases at V and 0 bases at J, with 9 bases in the middle.

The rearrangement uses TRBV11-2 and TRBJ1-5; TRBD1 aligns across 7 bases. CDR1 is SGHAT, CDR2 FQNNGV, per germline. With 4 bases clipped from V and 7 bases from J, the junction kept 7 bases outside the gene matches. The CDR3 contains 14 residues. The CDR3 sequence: CASSSGTVSQPQHF. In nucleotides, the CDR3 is TGTGCCAGCAGCTCCGGGACAGTCTCCCAGCCCCAGCATTTT.

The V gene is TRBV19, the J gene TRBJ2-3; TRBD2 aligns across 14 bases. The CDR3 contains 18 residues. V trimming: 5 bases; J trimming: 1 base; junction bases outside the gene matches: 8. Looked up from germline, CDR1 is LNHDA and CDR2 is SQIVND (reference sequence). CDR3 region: CASSPYGTSGGRTDTQYF. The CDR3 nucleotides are TGTGCCAGTAGTCCGTACGGGACTAGCGGGGGTCGCACAGATACGCAGTATTTT.

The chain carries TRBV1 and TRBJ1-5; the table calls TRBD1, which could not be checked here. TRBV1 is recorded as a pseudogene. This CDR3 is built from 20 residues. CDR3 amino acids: CTSSHTNRDRGFYCNQPQHF. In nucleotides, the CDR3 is TGCACCAGCAGCCACACAAACCGGGACAGGGGGTTTTACTGCAATCAGCCCCAGCATTTT.

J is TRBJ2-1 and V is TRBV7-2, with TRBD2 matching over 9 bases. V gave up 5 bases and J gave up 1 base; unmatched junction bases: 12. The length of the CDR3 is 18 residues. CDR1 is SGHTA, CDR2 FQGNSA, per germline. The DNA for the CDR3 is TGTGCCAGCAGCCCCAGCAGGGTAGCGGGGGAATCCTACAATGAGCAGTTCTTC. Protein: CASSPSRVAGESYNEQFF.

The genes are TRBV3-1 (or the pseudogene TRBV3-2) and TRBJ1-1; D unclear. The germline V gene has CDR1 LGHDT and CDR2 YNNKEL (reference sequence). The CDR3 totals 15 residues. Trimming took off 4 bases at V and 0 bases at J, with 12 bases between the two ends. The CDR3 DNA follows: TGTGCCAGCAGCCCCCTGGTTCTCATGAACACTGAAGCTTTCTTT. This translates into CASSPLVLMNTEAFF.

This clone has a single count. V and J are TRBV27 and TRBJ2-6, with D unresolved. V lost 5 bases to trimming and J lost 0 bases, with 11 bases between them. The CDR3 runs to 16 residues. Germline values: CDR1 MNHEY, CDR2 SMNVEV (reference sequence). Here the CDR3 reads CASSPGRYSGANVLTF. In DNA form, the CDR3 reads TGTGCCAGCAGTCCTGGACGGTACTCTGGGGCCAACGTCCTGACTTTC.

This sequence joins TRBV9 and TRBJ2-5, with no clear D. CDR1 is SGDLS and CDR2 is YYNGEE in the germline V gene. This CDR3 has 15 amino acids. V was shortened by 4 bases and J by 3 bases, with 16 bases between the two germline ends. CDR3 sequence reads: CASSRFVATEETQYF. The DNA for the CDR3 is TGTGCCAGCAGCCGGTTCGTGGCAACAGAAGAGACCCAGTACTTC.

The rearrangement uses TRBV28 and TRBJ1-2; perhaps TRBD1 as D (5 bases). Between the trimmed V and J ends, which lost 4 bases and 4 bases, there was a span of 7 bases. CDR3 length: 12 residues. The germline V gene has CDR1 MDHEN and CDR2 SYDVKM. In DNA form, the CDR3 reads TGTGCCAGCAGTTCGGGACCCTATGGCTACACCTTC. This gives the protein CASSSGPYGYTF.

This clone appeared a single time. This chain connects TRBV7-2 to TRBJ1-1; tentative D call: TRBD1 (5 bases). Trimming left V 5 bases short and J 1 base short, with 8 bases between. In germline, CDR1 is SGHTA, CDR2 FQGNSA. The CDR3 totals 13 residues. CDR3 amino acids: CASSKDRNTEAFF. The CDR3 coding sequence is TGTGCCAGCAGCAAAGACAGGAACACTGAAGCTTTCTTT.

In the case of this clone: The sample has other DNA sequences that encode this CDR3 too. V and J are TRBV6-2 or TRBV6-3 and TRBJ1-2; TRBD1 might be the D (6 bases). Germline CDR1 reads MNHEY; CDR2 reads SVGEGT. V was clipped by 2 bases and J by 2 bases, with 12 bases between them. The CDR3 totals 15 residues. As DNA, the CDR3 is TGTGCCAGCAGTTACAGGGGGGCGGCCAACTATGGCTACACCTTC. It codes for CASSYRGAANYGYTF.

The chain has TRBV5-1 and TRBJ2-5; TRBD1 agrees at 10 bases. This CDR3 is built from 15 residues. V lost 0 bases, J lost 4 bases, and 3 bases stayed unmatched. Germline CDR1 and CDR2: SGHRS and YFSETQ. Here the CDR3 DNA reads TGCGCCAGCAGCTTGGTGACAGGGGGCGTAGAGACCCAGTACTTC. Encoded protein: CASSLVTGGVETQYF.

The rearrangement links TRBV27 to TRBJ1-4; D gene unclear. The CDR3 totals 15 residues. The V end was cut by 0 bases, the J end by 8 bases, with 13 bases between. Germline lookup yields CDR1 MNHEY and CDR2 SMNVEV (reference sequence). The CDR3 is CASSLSRGGREKLFF. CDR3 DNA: TGTGCCAGCAGTTTATCACGGGGAGGACGAGAAAAACTGTTTTTT.